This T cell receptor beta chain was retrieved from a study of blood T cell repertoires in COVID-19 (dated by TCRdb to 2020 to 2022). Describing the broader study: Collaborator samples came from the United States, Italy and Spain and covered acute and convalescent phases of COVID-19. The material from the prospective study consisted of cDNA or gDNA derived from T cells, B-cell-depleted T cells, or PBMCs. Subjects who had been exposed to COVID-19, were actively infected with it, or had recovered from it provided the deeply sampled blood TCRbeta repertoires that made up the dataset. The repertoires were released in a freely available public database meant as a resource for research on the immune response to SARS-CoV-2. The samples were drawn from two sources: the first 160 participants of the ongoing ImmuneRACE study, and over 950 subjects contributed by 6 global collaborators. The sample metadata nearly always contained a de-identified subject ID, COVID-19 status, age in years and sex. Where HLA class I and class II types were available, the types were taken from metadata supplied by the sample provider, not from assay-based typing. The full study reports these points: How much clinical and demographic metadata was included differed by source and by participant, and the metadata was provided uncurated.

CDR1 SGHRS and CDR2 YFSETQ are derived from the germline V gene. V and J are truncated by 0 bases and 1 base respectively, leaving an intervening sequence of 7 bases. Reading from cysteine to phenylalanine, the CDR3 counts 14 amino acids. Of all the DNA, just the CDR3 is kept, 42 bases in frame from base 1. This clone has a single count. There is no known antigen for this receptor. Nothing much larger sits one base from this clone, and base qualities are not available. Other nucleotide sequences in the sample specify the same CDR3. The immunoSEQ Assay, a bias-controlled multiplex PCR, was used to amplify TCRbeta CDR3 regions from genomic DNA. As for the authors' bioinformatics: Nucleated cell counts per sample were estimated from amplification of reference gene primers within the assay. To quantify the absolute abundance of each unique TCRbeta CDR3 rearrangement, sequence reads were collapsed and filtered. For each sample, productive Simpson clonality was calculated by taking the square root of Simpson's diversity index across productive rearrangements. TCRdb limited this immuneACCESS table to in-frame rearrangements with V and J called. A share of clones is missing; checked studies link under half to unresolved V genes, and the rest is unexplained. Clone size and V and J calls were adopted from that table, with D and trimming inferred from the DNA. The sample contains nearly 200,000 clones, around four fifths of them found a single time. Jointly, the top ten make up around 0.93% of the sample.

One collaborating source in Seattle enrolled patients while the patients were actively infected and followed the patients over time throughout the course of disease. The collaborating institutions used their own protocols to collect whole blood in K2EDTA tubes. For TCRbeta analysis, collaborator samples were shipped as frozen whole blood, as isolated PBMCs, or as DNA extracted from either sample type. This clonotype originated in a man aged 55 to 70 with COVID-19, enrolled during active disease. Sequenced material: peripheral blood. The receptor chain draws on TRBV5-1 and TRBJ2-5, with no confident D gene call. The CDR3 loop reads CASSLGLLQETQYF. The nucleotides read TGCGCCAGCAGCTTGGGTCTACTCCAAGAGACCCAGTACTTC.